Reported below is one T cell receptor beta chain. Germline lookup yields CDR1 SEHNR and CDR2 FQNEAQ (reference sequence). The CDR3 has 15 amino acids. Trimming took 2 bases from V and 2 from J, leaving 12 bases between them. The sample belongs to a study of blood T cell repertoires in COVID-19. Produced via immunoSEQ multiplex PCR; TCRdb's table is partial and in-frame only. The sample includes 150,000 or so clones, approximately 79% of them seen just once. The rearrangement joins TRBV7-9 to TRBJ1-1, with unresolved D. The sample consisted of peripheral blood. The TCR was taken from a woman aged 80 or older with acute or convalescent COVID-19. As DNA, the CDR3 is TGTGCCAGCAGCTTATACACAGACCCTAACACTGAAGCTTTCTTT. Protein product: CASSLYTDPNTEAFF. The full variable domain, completed using reference TRBV7-9 and TRBJ1-1, is DTGVSQNPRHKITKRGQNVTFRCDPISEHNRLYWYRQTLGQGPEFLTYFQNEAQLEKSRLLSDRFSAERPKGSFSTLEIQRTEQGDSAMYLCASSLYTDPNTEAFFGQGTRLTVV.